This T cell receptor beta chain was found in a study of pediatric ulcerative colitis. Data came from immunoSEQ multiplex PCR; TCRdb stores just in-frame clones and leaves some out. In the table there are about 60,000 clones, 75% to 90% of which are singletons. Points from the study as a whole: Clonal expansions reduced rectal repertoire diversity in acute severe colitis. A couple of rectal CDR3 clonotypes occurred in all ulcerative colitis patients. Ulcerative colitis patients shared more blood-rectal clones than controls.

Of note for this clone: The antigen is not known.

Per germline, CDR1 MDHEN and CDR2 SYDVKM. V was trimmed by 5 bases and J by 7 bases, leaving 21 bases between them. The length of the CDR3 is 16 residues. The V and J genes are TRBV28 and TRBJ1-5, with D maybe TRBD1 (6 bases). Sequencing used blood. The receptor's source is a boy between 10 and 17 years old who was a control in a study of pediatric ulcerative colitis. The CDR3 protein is CASSPRGGGGGQPQHF. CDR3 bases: TGTGCCAGCAGTCCCAGGGGTGGGGGAGGTGGCCAGCCCCAGCATTTT.